This TCR beta chain is from a study of T cell responses to AZD1222 COVID-19 vaccine. Sequencing was performed with immunoSEQ multiplex PCR; in TCRdb, only in-frame clones are kept and a portion is missing. The sample lists 150,000 or so clones; around 90% were seen once. CDR3 length: 16 residues. Germline trimming cut 5 bases from V and 3 bases from J; bases unmatched to any gene: 10. CDR1 is LNHNV and CDR2 is YYDKDF in the germline V gene (reference sequence). Study results and limitations: Spike-specific TCR depth and breadth grew after two AZD1222 doses. Clonal diversity was possibly underestimated, and the donors were mostly white British, with more females.

As to this clone: The antigen remains unidentified.

The specimen comprised peripheral blood, sampled on day 0 of AZD1222 vaccination. V usage is TRBV15 and J usage is TRBJ1-1, with 9 bases fitting TRBD1. The sequence was collected from an adult in good health. The CDR3 reads CATSADPYRGHTEAFF. The CDR3 nucleotides read TGTGCCACCAGCGCTGATCCTTACAGGGGGCACACTGAAGCTTTCTTT.